The 30 T cell receptor beta chains listed next were all sequenced from one sample in a study of T cells after yellow fever vaccination. TCRdb passed the 5' RACE reads through MiXCR, listing each CDR3 protein once. The data show 150,000 to 200,000 distinct CDR3 sequences, with more than 9.5% seen just once and just over 35% held by the top ten. Sequencing was performed on CD8+ T cells sorted from PBMCs, taken 15 days after the yellow fever booster vaccination. Receptors were obtained from a man younger than 35 who received the YFV17D yellow fever vaccine.

J is TRBJ2-5 and V is TRBV6-1; 10 bases are shared with TRBD2. Germline assignment: CDR1 MNHNS and CDR2 SASEGT. V lost 0 bases and J lost 5; bases outside the gene matches: 6. This CDR3 is 16 amino acids long. The CDR3: CASSEAQRGGHETQYF. In DNA form, the CDR3 reads TGTGCCAGCAGTGAAGCCCAGCGGGGGGGCCACGAGACCCAGTACTTC.

The J gene is TRBJ2-6, the V gene TRBV27; TRBD1 is a possible D gene (5 bases). Trimming pared 5 bases from V and 0 bases from J, leaving 14 bases between. The CDR3 covers 17 residues. The germline V gene has CDR1 MNHEY and CDR2 SMNVEV (reference sequence). The CDR3 is CASSVQGAFSGANVLTF. CDR3 nucleotide sequence: TGTGCCAGCAGTGTGCAGGGCGCCTTCTCTGGGGCCAACGTCCTGACTTTC.

The rearrangement links TRBV10-3 to TRBJ2-1, with a weak D call TRBD1 (5 bases). CDR1 and CDR2 (germline): ENHRY, SYGVKD. The V end lost 0 bases, the J end lost 6 bases, and 9 bases lay between the germline ends. The CDR3 runs to 14 residues. This chain's CDR3 is CAISESGQINEQFF. For the CDR3, the DNA is TGTGCCATCAGTGAGTCGGGGCAGATCAATGAGCAGTTCTTC.

The chain joins TRBV11-3 to TRBJ2-2; 7 bases match TRBD1. With V trimmed by 5 bases and J by 7 bases, 13 bases remained unmatched. The CDR3 is 16 amino acids. CDR1 SGHNT and CDR2 YENEEA come from the germline V gene. CDR3 amino acids: CASSQTPDRAGGELFF. In DNA, the CDR3 is TGTGCCAGCAGCCAAACCCCTGACAGGGCGGGCGGGGAGCTGTTTTTT.

This chain links TRBV4-2 with TRBJ2-5, with 7 bases aligning to TRBD1. Germline V lookup: CDR1 LGHNA, CDR2 YNFKEQ. The CDR3 has 15 residues. J was trimmed by 4 bases and V by 3 bases; bases with no gene match: 8. The CDR3 coding sequence is TGTGCCAGCAGCCACTCCAGACAGGGCCCAGAGACCCAGTACTTC. Residues: CASSHSRQGPETQYF.

The chain carries TRBV6-5 and TRBJ2-3, with TRBD2 identical over 12 bases. Unmatched junction bases numbered 8, after V lost 7 bases and J lost 6 bases. Germline CDR1 reads MNHEY; CDR2 reads SVGAGI. The CDR3 spans 15 residues. This CDR3 reads CASTLTSGGDDTQYF. In DNA, the CDR3 is TGTGCCAGCACTCTGACTAGCGGGGGAGACGATACGCAGTATTTT.

A few counts support this clonotype. The V and J genes are TRBV5-8 and TRBJ1-5, with 7 bases that match TRBD1. This CDR3 comprises 11 residues. Per the germline V gene, CDR1 is SGHTS and CDR2 is YDEGEE. The V and J ends lost 7 bases and 12 bases, in that order; junction bases with no gene match: 7. The CDR3 DNA reads as TGTGCCAGCGTTAAACAGGGGAGCCAGCATTTT. It is translated as CASVKQGSQHF.

This clonotype was picked up many times. The genes are TRBV6-4 and TRBJ2-3, with 11 bases identical to TRBD2. CDR3 length: 16 residues. Germline CDR1 MRHNA, CDR2 SNTAGT. Trimming at V came to 3 bases and at J to 2 bases, leaving 4 bases not matched to a gene. In nucleotides, the CDR3 is TGTGCCAGCAGTGAGTCTAGCGGGGGGCCCACAGATACGCAGTATTTT. Protein sequence: CASSESSGGPTDTQYF.

This clonotype came up a few times. The chain uses TRBV9 and TRBJ1-1, with unresolved D. V was clipped by 1 base and J by 1 base, with 5 bases between them. In germline, CDR1 is SGDLS, CDR2 YYNGEE. The CDR3 has 13 amino acids. The CDR3 here is CASSVNRNTEAFF. CDR3 DNA: TGTGCCAGCAGCGTAAATAGGAACACTGAAGCTTTCTTT. The whole variable domain, filled in from reference TRBV9 and TRBJ1-1, reads DSGVTQTPKHLITATGQRVTLRCSPRSGDLSVYWYQQSLDQGLQFLIQYYNGEERAKGNILERFSAQQFPDLHSELNLSSLELGDSALYFCASSVNRNTEAFFGQGTRLTVV.

The rearrangement links TRBV7-6 to TRBJ2-1; 9 positions match TRBD1. This CDR3 has 15 residues. The V gene's germline CDR1 is SGHVS and CDR2 FNYEAQ. The ends lost 3 bases at V and 4 bases at J; junction bases unmatched: 4. The CDR3 DNA reads as TGTGCCAGCAGCTTCGGGACAGGGTTGTACAATGAGCAGTTCTTC. Its protein is CASSFGTGLYNEQFF.

The chain is built from TRBV6-5 and TRBJ2-7; 7 bases agree with TRBD2. V was clipped by 5 bases and J by 6 bases; unmatched bases: 13. Per the germline V gene, CDR1 is MNHEY and CDR2 is SVGAGI. The CDR3 sequence is 15 residues long. The CDR3 bases are TGTGCCAGCAGTCCCTCGAAGCGGGGTTTGGGCGAGCAGTACTTC. Amino acids: CASSPSKRGLGEQYF.

The chain joins TRBV7-3 to TRBJ2-1; 8 nucleotides align to TRBD1. V shed 2 bases, J shed 8 bases, and the junction held 2 bases outside the gene matches. Germline V gene data show CDR1 as SGHTA and CDR2 as FQGTGA. The CDR3 contains 13 residues. The CDR3 bases are TGTGCCAGCAGCTTAGGACAGGGCGATGAGCAGTTCTTC. It yields the protein CASSLGQGDEQFF. Full variable domain (outside the CDR3, taken from reference TRBV7-3 and TRBJ2-1): GAGVSQTPSNKVTEKGKYVELRCDPISGHTALYWYRQSLGQGPEFLIYFQGTGAADDSGLPNDRFFAVRPEGSVSTLKIQRTERGDSAVYLCASSLGQGDEQFFGPGTRLTVL.

This clonotype qualifies as medium-sized. This chain links TRBV20-1 with TRBJ1-2, with 7 bases aligning to TRBD1. Germline V gene data show CDR1 as DFQATT and CDR2 as SNEGSKA (reference sequence). The junction had 6 bases not matched to a gene; V was cut back by 0 bases and J by 2 bases. The CDR3 has 15 residues. The CDR3: CSARDPMTGNYGYTF. CDR3 nucleotide sequence: TGCAGTGCTAGAGACCCTATGACAGGGAACTATGGCTACACCTTC.

As DNA, the CDR3 is TGTGCCAGCAGTCTGGGACAGGGTCCCCGCAGCTACGAGCAGTACTTC. Protein product: CASSLGQGPRSYEQYF. The chain uses TRBV7-9 and TRBJ2-7, with TRBD1 matching over 9 bases. Germline assignment: CDR1 SEHNR and CDR2 FQNEAQ (reference sequence). J gave up 3 bases and V 6 bases, and 12 bases lay outside the gene matches. The CDR3 contains 16 residues.

This clonotype appeared many times. The rearrangement joins TRBV12-3 or TRBV12-4 to TRBJ2-1, with TRBD2 identical over 13 bases. Trimming at V came to 6 bases and at J to 5 bases, leaving 7 bases not matched to a gene. This CDR3 is 16 amino acids long. The CDR3 bases are TGTGCCAGCAGCCCTCCCGGACTAGCGGGGGACAATGAGCAGTTCTTC. Its translation: CASSPPGLAGDNEQFF.

The chain recombines TRBV14 with TRBJ2-7; TRBD1 matches at 8 bases. The germline gives CDR1 SGHDN, CDR2 FVKESK. This CDR3 region has 16 residues. V trimming: 1 base; J trimming: 2 bases; junction bases outside the gene matches: 7. CDR3: CASSQGGTGKTYEQYF. As DNA, the CDR3 is TGTGCCAGCAGCCAAGGGGGGACAGGAAAAACCTACGAGCAGTACTTC.

V usage is TRBV13 and J usage is TRBJ1-6; weak D call: TRBD1 (5 bases). Germline loops: CDR1 PRHDT, CDR2 FYEKMQ (reference sequence). The CDR3 extends over 15 amino acids. V was pared by 6 bases and J by 4 bases, with 13 bases between. CDR3 coding DNA: TGTGCCAGCAGTTCGCGAGGGGATTATAATTCACCCCTCCACTTT. Amino acid sequence: CASSSRGDYNSPLHF.

This clonotype was counted a few times. The rearrangement uses TRBV7-9 and TRBJ1-3; 8 bases align to TRBD1. This CDR3 comprises 15 residues. The germline gives CDR1 SEHNR, CDR2 FQNEAQ (reference sequence). Trimming at V came to 4 bases and at J to 2 bases, leaving 4 bases not matched to a gene. The CDR3 loop is CASSSPDRAGNTIYF. The CDR3 nucleotides are TGTGCCAGCAGCTCCCCGGACAGGGCTGGAAACACCATATATTTT.

In its sample, this clonotype was seen a few times. The chain links TRBV7-6 to TRBJ2-7, with D perhaps TRBD2 (5 bases). The V end was cut by 5 bases, the J end by 5 bases, with 16 bases between. This CDR3 has 14 amino acids. From germline, CDR1 is SGHVS and CDR2 FNYEAQ. CDR3 sequence (DNA): TGTGCCAGCAGCGAACGGGATGCCGGGGACGAGCAGTACTTC. This translates into CASSERDAGDEQYF.

This clonotype was counted many times. The genes are TRBV13 and TRBJ1-2, with D maybe TRBD1 (6 bases). The V gene lost 1 base and the J gene lost 6 bases, with 12 bases spanning the gap. The germline gives CDR1 PRHDT, CDR2 FYEKMQ (reference sequence). The CDR3 has 14 residues. The CDR3 reads CASSLDTGIDGYTF. The CDR3 DNA reads TGTGCCAGCAGCTTAGATACAGGGATAGATGGCTACACCTTC.

This clonotype occurred a few times. The chain employs TRBV4-1 and TRBJ2-3; 7 bases line up with TRBD1. From germline, CDR1 is MGHRA and CDR2 YSYEKL. J gave up 0 bases and V 6 bases, and 6 bases lay outside the gene matches. There are 15 residues in the CDR3. This CDR3 reads CASRTGTASTDTQYF. The CDR3 nucleotides are TGCGCCAGCAGAACCGGGACAGCTAGCACAGATACGCAGTATTTT.

This rearrangement joins TRBV5-1 to TRBJ2-3, with a weak D call TRBD1 (5 bases). The CDR3 extends over 12 amino acids. V was clipped by 4 bases and J by 7 bases, with 10 bases between them. The germline gives CDR1 SGHRS, CDR2 YFSETQ. Written as DNA, the CDR3 is TGCGCCAGCAGCCCTGGGGCGAATACGCAGTATTTT. Protein product: CASSPGANTQYF.

The V and J genes are TRBV7-3 and TRBJ2-4; D call uncertain. Deletions cut 8 bases from V and 5 bases from J, with 13 bases between. CDR1 SGHTA and CDR2 FQGTGA come from the germline V gene. This CDR3 has 13 residues. The CDR3 coding sequence is TGTGCCAGCGCCCGAGAGACCCAAAACATTCAGTACTTC. Translated: CASARETQNIQYF.

V and J are TRBV9 and TRBJ1-1; TRBD1 matches at 8 bases. Germline V gives CDR1 SGDLS, CDR2 YYNGEE. J lost 4 bases, V lost 3 bases, and 5 bases had no gene match. The CDR3 length is 14 residues. The CDR3 bases are TGTGCCAGCAGCGCGGACACAGGGGGCACTGAAGCTTTCTTT. Translation: CASSADTGGTEAFF.

This clonotype was counted only a few times. V is TRBV11-2 and J is TRBJ2-5; 7 nucleotides agree with TRBD1. CDR1 is SGHAT, CDR2 FQNNGV, per germline. The V segment lost 5 bases and the J segment 5 bases; nucleotides outside the gene matches: 5. The CDR3 runs 13 residues. This chain's CDR3 is CASSEGARETQYF. CDR3 DNA: TGTGCCAGCAGCGAGGGGGCACGGGAGACCCAGTACTTC.

The chain is built from TRBV11-2 and TRBJ2-7; D gene unclear. V was cut by 3 bases and J by 4 bases, with 7 bases left in between. Germline V gene data show CDR1 as SGHAT and CDR2 as FQNNGV. This CDR3 comprises 12 residues. The chain's CDR3 is CASSLGNYEQYV. The CDR3 DNA reads as TGTGCCAGCAGCTTGGGGAATTACGAGCAGTACGTC.

The chain has TRBV27 and TRBJ1-6; 12 bases agree with TRBD1. The trim removed 7 bases at V and 11 bases at J, leaving 6 bases unmatched. The CDR3 covers 14 residues. Germline values: CDR1 MNHEY, CDR2 SMNVEV (reference sequence). This CDR3 reads CASTLGQGATPLHF. The CDR3, as DNA: TGTGCCAGCACCCTGGGACAGGGGGCCACACCCCTCCACTTT.

This chain uses TRBV6-1 with TRBJ2-7, with D possibly being TRBD1 or TRBD2 (5 bases each). The CDR3 has 13 residues. Trimming stripped 6 bases from V and 2 bases from J, with 11 bases between. CDR1 is MNHNS, CDR2 SASEGT, per germline. CDR3 DNA sequence: TGTGCCAGCAGCCCCGGGACCACCTACGAGCAGTACTTC. Encoded protein: CASSPGTTYEQYF.

The V and J genes are TRBV7-9 and TRBJ1-1; 7 bases line up with TRBD1. Trimming took 6 bases from V and 8 from J; bases not matched to a gene: 6. The CDR3 is 12 residues long. CDR1 is SEHNR and CDR2 is FQNEAQ in the germline V gene (reference sequence). CDR3 nucleotide sequence: TGTGCCAGCAGTCGGGTGGACAGGGAAGCTTTCTTT. It translates to CASSRVDREAFF.

The rearrangement links TRBV10-1 to TRBJ2-7; 9 positions agree with TRBD1. The junction had 3 bases not matched to a gene; V was cut back by 4 bases and J by 2 bases. The CDR3 extends over 14 amino acids. Germline V lookup: CDR1 WNHNN, CDR2 SYGVQD (reference sequence). CDR3 DNA sequence: TGCGCCAGCAGTGGGGACAGGGCCCCCTACGAGCAGTACTTC. Its translation: CASSGDRAPYEQYF.